Listed here are 18 T cell receptor beta chains from one sample, sequenced in a study of technical replicates of blood from a few donors. Libraries were prepared by immunoSEQ multiplex PCR; TCRdb keeps only in-frame clonotypes and omits some of them. In the table there are tens of thousands of clones, 95% of which are singletons. The sample was T cells isolated from PBMCs. Receptor source: a human donor in good health.

V gene TRBV5-1 combines with J gene TRBJ2-5; 15 positions agree with TRBD2. Germline V lookup: CDR1 SGHRS, CDR2 YFSETQ. V trimming: 7 bases; J trimming: 5 bases; junction bases outside the gene matches: 15. The CDR3 totals 18 residues. In DNA, the CDR3 is TGCGCCAGCGGTCCCGGACCCTGGACTAGCGGGAGGGTGGAGACCCAGTACTTC. Translated: CASGPGPWTSGRVETQYF.

This rearrangement joins TRBV19 to TRBJ1-3; 7 bases line up with TRBD1. Germline trimming cut 3 bases from V and 0 bases from J; bases unmatched to any gene: 8. CDR1 is LNHDA, CDR2 SQIVND, per germline (reference sequence). The CDR3 totals 17 residues. The CDR3 protein is CASSIGTASYSGNTIYF. CDR3 bases: TGTGCCAGTAGTATCGGGACAGCTTCCTACTCTGGAAACACCATATATTTT.

The chain is built from TRBV10-1 and TRBJ1-2; 7 bases match TRBD1. Trimming cost V 5 bases and J 2 bases; bases outside gene matches: 11. CDR3 length: 16 residues. From germline, CDR1 is WNHNN and CDR2 SYGVQD (reference sequence). In DNA form, the CDR3 reads TGCGCCAGCAGTAGCTACAGGGGAGCTTCCAACTATGGCTACACCTTC. Protein product: CASSSYRGASNYGYTF.

This chain links TRBV20-1 with TRBJ1-2; TRBD1 agrees at 9 bases. Germline-derived CDR1 and CDR2 are DFQATT and SNEGSKA (reference sequence). The CDR3 consists of 11 residues. J lost 8 bases, V lost 6 bases, and 4 bases had no gene match. The CDR3 here is CSAGTGRGYTF. CDR3 coding DNA: TGCAGTGCCGGGACAGGGCGCGGCTACACCTTC.

The table lists this clone with a few counts. The chain uses TRBV27 and TRBJ2-7; possibly TRBD2 for D (7 bases). The CDR3 contains 16 residues. The V end was cut by 5 bases, the J end by 3 bases, with 20 bases between. The V gene's germline CDR1 is MNHEY and CDR2 SMNVEV (reference sequence). CDR3 residues: CASSRVGPGGHYEQYF. CDR3 nucleotide sequence: TGTGCCAGCAGTCGGGTGGGACCCGGGGGGCACTACGAGCAGTACTTC.

The V and J genes are TRBV5-1 and TRBJ2-5, with D perhaps TRBD2 (5 bases). V lost 3 bases, J lost 3 bases, and 12 bases lay in between. The CDR3 covers 14 residues. Germline loops: CDR1 SGHRS, CDR2 YFSETQ. The CDR3 region has the DNA TGCGCCAGCAGCTCTAAATCGCGGGAAGAGACCCAGTACTTC. Protein: CASSSKSREETQYF. Combining the CDR3 with reference TRBV5-1 and TRBJ2-5 gives the whole variable domain KAGVTQTPRYLIKTRGQQVTLSCSPISGHRSVSWYQQTPGQGLQFLFEYFSETQRNKGNFPGRFSGRQFSNSRSEMNVSTLELGDSALYLCASSSKSREETQYFGPGTRLLVL.

V and J are TRBV19 and TRBJ1-2, with TRBD1 identical over 8 bases. V lost 3 bases and J lost 3; bases outside the gene matches: 9. This CDR3 has 16 amino acids. Germline CDR1 is LNHDA and CDR2 is SQIVND (reference sequence). CDR3 nucleotide sequence: TGTGCCAGTAGTATCAGTCCAGGGGGCGCAGACTATGGCTACACCTTC. This gives the protein CASSISPGGADYGYTF.

The chain is built from TRBV7-8 and TRBJ2-7, with D possibly TRBD2 on 5 matching bases. The germline V gene encodes CDR1 SGHVS and CDR2 FQNEAQ. This CDR3 spans 15 amino acids. V lost 1 base, J lost 2 bases, and 12 bases lay in between. The CDR3, as DNA: TGTGCCAGCAGCTTAGACGGACTCCTTCCCTACGAGCAGTACTTC. Protein sequence: CASSLDGLLPYEQYF.

This clone was recorded only once. This chain links TRBV20-1 with TRBJ2-7, with a possible D match to TRBD2 (6 bases). The CDR3 sequence is 11 residues long. Trimming left V 4 bases short and J 5 bases short, with 9 bases between. Germline V gives CDR1 DFQATT, CDR2 SNEGSKA (reference sequence). CDR3 in amino acids: CSAMGRNEQYF. Written as DNA, the CDR3 is TGCAGTGCTATGGGGAGGAACGAGCAGTACTTC.

This clone occurred once. This chain connects TRBV6-6 to TRBJ1-2; 8 nucleotides line up with TRBD1. V gave up 6 bases and J gave up 4 bases; unmatched junction bases: 7. The CDR3 is 14 residues long. Germline V gene sequence: CDR1 MNHNY, CDR2 SVGAGI (reference sequence). The CDR3 DNA reads as TGTGCCAGCAGCCTAAGACAGGGGACCTATGGCTACACCTTC. It codes for CASSLRQGTYGYTF.

In DNA form, the CDR3 reads TGTGCCAGCAGTTTGGGGGGGCCCAATGAGCAGTTCTTC. Translation gives CASSLGGPNEQFF. J is TRBJ2-1 and V is TRBV27; D perhaps matches TRBD2 (7 bases). The V gene lost 3 bases and the J gene lost 6 bases, with 9 bases spanning the gap. The length of the CDR3 is 13 residues. Germline lookup yields CDR1 MNHEY and CDR2 SMNVEV (reference sequence).

CDR3 sequence reads: CASGTALDQPQHF. DNA of the CDR3: TGTGCCAGCGGGACTGCCTTAGATCAGCCCCAGCATTTT. The chain couples TRBV2 to TRBJ1-5, with D tentatively TRBD1 (5 bases). The CDR3 spans 13 residues. V was trimmed by 8 bases and J by 5 bases, leaving 13 bases between them. Germline V gene sequence: CDR1 SNHLY, CDR2 FYNNEI.

This rearrangement joins TRBV19 to TRBJ1-4; perhaps TRBD1 as D (6 bases). Trimming removed 9 bases at V and 2 bases at J, with 13 bases between. Per germline, CDR1 LNHDA and CDR2 SQIVND (reference sequence). CDR3 length equals 14 residues. DNA for the CDR3: TGTGCCAGCCAACAGGGTATGACTAATGAAAAACTGTTTTTT. It specifies CASQQGMTNEKLFF.

The chain links TRBV28 to TRBJ2-7; TRBD1 aligns across 9 bases. CDR1 and CDR2 (germline): MDHEN, SYDVKM. Trimming removed 4 bases from V and 3 bases from J; junction bases left unmatched: 10. The CDR3 sequence is 16 residues long. The DNA of the CDR3 is TGTGCCAGCAGTTCTTACCTGGACAGGGGAAACTACGAGCAGTACTTC. Its translation: CASSSYLDRGNYEQYF.

V and J are TRBV6-6 and TRBJ1-2, with D unclear. The CDR3 has 15 residues. V was trimmed by 2 bases and J by 7 bases, leaving 17 bases between them. The V gene's germline CDR1 is MNHNY and CDR2 SVGAGI (reference sequence). The CDR3 DNA follows: TGTGCCAGCAGTTACAGCGAAAGAGGAGTGACTGGCTACACCTTC. Its translation is CASSYSERGVTGYTF.

The V and J genes are TRBV7-9 and TRBJ1-1; 7 nucleotides align to TRBD1. Germline V gene sequence: CDR1 SEHNR, CDR2 FQNEAQ (reference sequence). The CDR3 is 15 amino acids. The V gene end was trimmed by 1 base and the J gene end by 1 base; junction bases not matched to a gene: 3. The CDR3 loop is CASSLEGQRNTEAFF. As DNA, the CDR3 is TGTGCCAGCAGCTTAGAGGGACAGCGGAACACTGAAGCTTTCTTT.

The chain joins TRBV19 to TRBJ2-5; TRBD2 matches at 10 bases. The length of the CDR3 is 16 residues. The germline CDR1 and CDR2 sequences are LNHDA and SQIVND (reference sequence). The trim removed 6 bases at V and 1 base at J, leaving 8 bases unmatched. The CDR3 DNA is TGTGCCAGTAGCCCCCTAGCGGGAGCTCTCCAAGAGACCCAGTACTTC. Translating it yields CASSPLAGALQETQYF.

The sample holds one count of this clone. The rearrangement uses TRBV5-1 and TRBJ2-5, with no clear D. Trimming took off 1 base at V and 0 bases at J, with 10 bases between the two ends. This CDR3 has 15 amino acids. CDR1 is SGHRS, CDR2 YFSETQ, per germline. CDR3 loop: CASSLRGGYQETQYF. CDR3 DNA sequence: TGCGCCAGCAGCTTGCGAGGCGGATACCAAGAGACCCAGTACTTC.